This TCR beta chain derives from a study of blood T cell repertoires in COVID-19. In the study overall: Samples came from the United States, Italy and Spain, spanning acute and convalescent COVID-19.

Sequencing used immunoSEQ multiplex PCR; TCRdb keeps in-frame clones, though not all of them. The sample yields some 200,000 clones, 80% seen once. Germline V gives CDR1 SGHDN, CDR2 FVKESK. The CDR3 extends over 16 amino acids. V lost 3 bases and J 0 bases, leaving 12 bases between the germline ends. Input material: peripheral blood. The clonotype originates from a woman in her seventies with acute or convalescent COVID-19. The chain has TRBV14 and TRBJ2-1, with D possibly TRBD2 on 5 matching bases. The CDR3 reads CASSQTKVSSYNEQFF. CDR3 nucleotides: TGTGCCAGCAGCCAGACTAAGGTTAGCTCCTACAATGAGCAGTTCTTC. The full variable domain, with the rest looked up from reference TRBV14 and TRBJ2-1, is EAGVTQFPSHSVIEKGQTVTLRCDPISGHDNLYWYRRVMGKEIKFLLHFVKESKQDESGMPNNRFLAERTGGTYSTLKVQPAELEDSGVYFCASSQTKVSSYNEQFFGPGTRLTVL.